The source of this T cell receptor (beta chain) is a study of a mutant IDH1 vaccine in newly diagnosed glioma. TCRdb keeps only in-frame clones here, not all; method: immunoSEQ multiplex PCR. Of 95,000 to 120,000 clones in the sample, about nine tenths were seen once. Time point given: week 11, during vaccination. Doses of 300 ug of mutant IDH1 20-mer peptide were given with topical imiquimod. As to this clone: Its antigen is not known.

Trimming left V 6 bases short and J 4 bases short, with 17 bases between. The CDR3 has 14 amino acids. CDR1 is SQVTM and CDR2 is ANQGSEA in the germline V gene. The sequence was collected from a woman aged 45 to 65 with glioma. Sample: PBMCs, taken from a glioma patient whose treatment included an IDH1 peptide vaccine. The J gene is TRBJ2-3, the V gene TRBV29-1, with a weak D call TRBD1 (6 bases). The CDR3 DNA sequence: TGCAGCGTAGCACAGGGATCCGGCGCAGATACGCAGTATTTT. This encodes CSVAQGSGADTQYF.